The clone carrying this TCR beta chain was observed a few times. Its antigen is undetermined. Trimming left V 2 bases short and J 3 bases short, with 17 bases between. Germline loops: CDR1 SGDLS, CDR2 YYNGEE. The CDR3 consists of 16 residues. The data were taken from a study of T-cell memory formation after mild COVID-19. Whole-study findings and limits: Detection of some responders pre-infection suggested pre-existing cross-reactive memory T cells participated.

TCRdb re-analysed the 5' RACE reads in MiXCR, keeping a single row per CDR3 protein. The sample has roughly 110,000 distinct CDR3 sequences, roughly an eighth seen once; the top ten hold around 40%. Sequenced: PBMCs or a T cell subset sorted from them (not recorded which). The chain links TRBV9 to TRBJ1-1, with TRBD1 as a possible D gene (5 bases). The TCR comes from a man aged 18 to 30 who had mild COVID-19 (a few samples of this study predate the infection). Cell type and time point are not known. The CDR3 sequence: CASSVGGGQPDTEAFF. In DNA, the CDR3 is TGTGCCAGCAGCGTGGGGGGTGGGCAGCCTGACACTGAAGCTTTCTTT.